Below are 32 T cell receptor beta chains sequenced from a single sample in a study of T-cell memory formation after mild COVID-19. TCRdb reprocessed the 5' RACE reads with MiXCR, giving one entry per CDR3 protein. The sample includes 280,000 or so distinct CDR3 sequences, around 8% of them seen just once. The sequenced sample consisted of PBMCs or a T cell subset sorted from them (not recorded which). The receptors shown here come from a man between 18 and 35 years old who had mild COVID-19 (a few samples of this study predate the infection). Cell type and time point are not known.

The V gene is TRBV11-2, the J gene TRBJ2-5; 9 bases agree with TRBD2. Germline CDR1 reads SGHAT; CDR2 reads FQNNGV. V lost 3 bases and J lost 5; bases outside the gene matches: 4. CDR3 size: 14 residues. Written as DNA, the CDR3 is TGTGCCAGCAGCTTCGCGGGGGGGCAGGAGACCCAGTACTTC. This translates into CASSFAGGQETQYF.

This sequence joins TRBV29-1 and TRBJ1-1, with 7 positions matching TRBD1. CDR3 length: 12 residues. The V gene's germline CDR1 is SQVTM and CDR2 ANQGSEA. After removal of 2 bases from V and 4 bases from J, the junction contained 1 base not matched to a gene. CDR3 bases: TGCAGCGTTGAATCAGGGGGCACTGAAGCTTTCTTT. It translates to CSVESGGTEAFF.

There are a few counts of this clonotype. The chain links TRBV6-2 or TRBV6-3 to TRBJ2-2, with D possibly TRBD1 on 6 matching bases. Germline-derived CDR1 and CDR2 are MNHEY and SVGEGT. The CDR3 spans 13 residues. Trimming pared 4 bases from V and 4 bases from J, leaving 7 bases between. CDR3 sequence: CASSWTVTGELFF. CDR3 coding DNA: TGTGCCAGCAGTTGGACAGTCACCGGGGAGCTGTTTTTT.

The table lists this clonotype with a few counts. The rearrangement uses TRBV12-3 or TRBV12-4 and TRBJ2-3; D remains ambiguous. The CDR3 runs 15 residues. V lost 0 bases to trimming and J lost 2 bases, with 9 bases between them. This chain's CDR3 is CASSLAPGVTDTQYF. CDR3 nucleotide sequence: TGTGCCAGCAGTTTAGCTCCTGGAGTCACAGATACGCAGTATTTT.

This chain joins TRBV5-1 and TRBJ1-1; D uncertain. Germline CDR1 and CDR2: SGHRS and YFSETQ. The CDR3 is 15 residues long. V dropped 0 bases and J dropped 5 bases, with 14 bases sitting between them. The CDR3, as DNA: TGCGCCAGCAGCTTGGCCTATGGAGCGGGGACTGAAGCTTTCTTT. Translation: CASSLAYGAGTEAFF.

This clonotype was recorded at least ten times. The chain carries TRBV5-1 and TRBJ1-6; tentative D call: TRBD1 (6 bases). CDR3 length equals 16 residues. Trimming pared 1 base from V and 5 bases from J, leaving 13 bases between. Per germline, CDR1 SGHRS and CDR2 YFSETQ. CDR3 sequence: CASSLTGGAHNSPLHF. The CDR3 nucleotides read TGCGCCAGCAGCTTGACGGGGGGCGCGCATAATTCACCCCTCCACTTT.

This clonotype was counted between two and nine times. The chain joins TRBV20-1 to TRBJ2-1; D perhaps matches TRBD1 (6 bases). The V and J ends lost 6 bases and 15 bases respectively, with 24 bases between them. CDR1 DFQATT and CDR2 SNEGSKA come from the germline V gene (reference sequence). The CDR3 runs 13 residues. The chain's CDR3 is CSARPILDSRRFF. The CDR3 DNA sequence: TGCAGTGCCCGTCCTATTCTGGACAGTCGGCGGTTCTTC.

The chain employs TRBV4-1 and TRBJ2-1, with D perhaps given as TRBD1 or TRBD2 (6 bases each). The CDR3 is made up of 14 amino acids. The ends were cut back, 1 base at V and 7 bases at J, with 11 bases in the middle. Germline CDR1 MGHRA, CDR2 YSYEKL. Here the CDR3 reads CASSQAGAGNEQFF. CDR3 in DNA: TGCGCCAGCAGCCAAGCGGGGGCGGGGAATGAGCAGTTCTTC.

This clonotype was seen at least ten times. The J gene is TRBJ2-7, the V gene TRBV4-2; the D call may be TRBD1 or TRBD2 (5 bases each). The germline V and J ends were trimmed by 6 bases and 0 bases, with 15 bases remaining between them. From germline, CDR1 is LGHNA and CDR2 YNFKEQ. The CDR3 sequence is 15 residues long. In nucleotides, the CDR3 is TGTGCCAGCAGTCGCTCCGGGACCGACTCCTACGAGCAGTACTTC. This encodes CASSRSGTDSYEQYF.

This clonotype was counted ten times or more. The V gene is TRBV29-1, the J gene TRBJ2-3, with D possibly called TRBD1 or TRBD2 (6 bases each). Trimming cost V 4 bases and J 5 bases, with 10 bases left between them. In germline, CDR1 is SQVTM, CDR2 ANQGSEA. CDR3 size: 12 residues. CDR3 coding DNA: TGCAGCGTTGGGGGGGCGAGAGATACGCAGTATTTT. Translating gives CSVGGARDTQYF.

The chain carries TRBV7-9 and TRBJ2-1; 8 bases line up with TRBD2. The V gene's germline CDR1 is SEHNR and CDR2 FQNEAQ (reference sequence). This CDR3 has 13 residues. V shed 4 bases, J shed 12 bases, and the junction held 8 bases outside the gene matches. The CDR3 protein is CASSSLSGDGQFF. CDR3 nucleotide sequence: TGTGCCAGCAGCTCCCTTAGCGGGGATGGGCAGTTCTTC.

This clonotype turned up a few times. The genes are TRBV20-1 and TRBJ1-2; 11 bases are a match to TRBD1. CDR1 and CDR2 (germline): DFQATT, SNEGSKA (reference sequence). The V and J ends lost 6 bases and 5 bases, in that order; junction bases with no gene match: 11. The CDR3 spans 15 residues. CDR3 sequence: CSAPSRTGGRYGYTF. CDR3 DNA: TGCAGTGCCCCTTCGAGGACAGGGGGCCGGTATGGCTACACCTTC.

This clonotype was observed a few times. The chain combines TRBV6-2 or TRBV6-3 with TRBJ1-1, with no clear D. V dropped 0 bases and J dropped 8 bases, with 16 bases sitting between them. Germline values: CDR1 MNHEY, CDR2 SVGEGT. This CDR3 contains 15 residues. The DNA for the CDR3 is TGTGCCAGCAGTTACTCCCAAAGGGCGTCTAGGGAAGCTTTCTTT. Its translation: CASSYSQRASREAFF.

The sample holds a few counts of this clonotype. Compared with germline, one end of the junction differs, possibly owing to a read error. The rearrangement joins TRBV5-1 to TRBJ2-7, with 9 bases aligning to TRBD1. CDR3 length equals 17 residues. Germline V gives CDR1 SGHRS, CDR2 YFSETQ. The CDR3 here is CASSLAGTGKPSHEQYF. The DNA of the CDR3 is TGCGCCAGCAGCTTGGCCGGGACAGGGAAACCCTCCCACGAGCAGTACTTC.

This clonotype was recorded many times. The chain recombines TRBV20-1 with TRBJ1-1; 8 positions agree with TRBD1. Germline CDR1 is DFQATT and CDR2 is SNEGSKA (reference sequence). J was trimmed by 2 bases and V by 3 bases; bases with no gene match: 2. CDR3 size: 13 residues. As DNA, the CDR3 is TGCAGTGCTAGCGGGACAGGTAACACTGAAGCTTTCTTT. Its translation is CSASGTGNTEAFF.

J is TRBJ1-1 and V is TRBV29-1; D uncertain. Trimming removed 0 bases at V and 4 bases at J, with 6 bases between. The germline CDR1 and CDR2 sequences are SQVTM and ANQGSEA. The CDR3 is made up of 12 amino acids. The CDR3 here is CSVEDFPTEAFF. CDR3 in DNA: TGCAGCGTTGAAGATTTTCCCACTGAAGCTTTCTTT.

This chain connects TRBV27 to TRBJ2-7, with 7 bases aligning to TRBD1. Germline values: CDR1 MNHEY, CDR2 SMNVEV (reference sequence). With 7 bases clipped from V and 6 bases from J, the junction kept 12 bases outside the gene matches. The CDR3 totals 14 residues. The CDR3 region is CASIINRGAGEQYF. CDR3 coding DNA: TGTGCCAGCATTATAAACAGGGGAGCAGGCGAGCAGTACTTC.

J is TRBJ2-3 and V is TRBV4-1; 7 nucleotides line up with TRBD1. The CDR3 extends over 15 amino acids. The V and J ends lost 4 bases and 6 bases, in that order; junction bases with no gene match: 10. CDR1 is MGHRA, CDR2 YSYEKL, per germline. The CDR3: CASSRHDRVVDTQYF. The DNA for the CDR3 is TGCGCCAGCAGCCGCCACGACAGGGTTGTGGATACGCAGTATTTT.

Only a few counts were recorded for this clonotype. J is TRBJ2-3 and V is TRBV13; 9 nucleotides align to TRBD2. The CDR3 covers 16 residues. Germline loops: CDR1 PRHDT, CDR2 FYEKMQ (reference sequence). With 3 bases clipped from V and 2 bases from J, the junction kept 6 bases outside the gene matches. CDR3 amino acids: CASSFTAGGPTDTQYF. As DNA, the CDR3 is TGTGCCAGCAGCTTTACAGCGGGGGGCCCCACAGATACGCAGTATTTT. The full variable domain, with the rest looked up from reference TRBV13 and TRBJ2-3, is AAGVIQSPRHLIKEKRETATLKCYPIPRHDTVYWYQQGPGQDPQFLISFYEKMQSDKGSIPDRFSAQQFSDYHSELNMSSLELGDSALYFCASSFTAGGPTDTQYFGPGTRLTVL.

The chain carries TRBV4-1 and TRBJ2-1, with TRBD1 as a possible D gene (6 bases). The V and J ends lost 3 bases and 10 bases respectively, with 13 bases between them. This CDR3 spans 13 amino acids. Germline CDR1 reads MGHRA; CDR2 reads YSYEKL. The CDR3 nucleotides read TGCGCCAGCAGCCAGCCTCTGGGGGCCGAGCAGTTCTTC. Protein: CASSQPLGAEQFF.

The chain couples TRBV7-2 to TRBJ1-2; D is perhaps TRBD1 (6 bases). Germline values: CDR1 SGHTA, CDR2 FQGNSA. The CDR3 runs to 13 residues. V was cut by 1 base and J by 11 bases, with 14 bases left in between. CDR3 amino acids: CASSLGGTPIYTF. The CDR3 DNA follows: TGTGCCAGCAGCTTAGGTGGGACACCTATATACACCTTC. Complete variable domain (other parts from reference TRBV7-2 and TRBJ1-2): GAGVSQSPSNKVTEKGKDVELRCDPISGHTALYWYRQSLGQGLEFLIYFQGNSAPDKSGLPSDRFSAERTGGSVSTLTIQRTQQEDSAVYLCASSLGGTPIYTFGSGTRLTVV.

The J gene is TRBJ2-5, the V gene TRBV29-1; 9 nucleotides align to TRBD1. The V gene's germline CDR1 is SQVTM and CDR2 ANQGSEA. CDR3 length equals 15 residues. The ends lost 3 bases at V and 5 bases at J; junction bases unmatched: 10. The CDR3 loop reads CSVDKRDRVEETQYF. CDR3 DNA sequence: TGCAGCGTTGATAAGCGGGACAGGGTTGAGGAGACCCAGTACTTC.

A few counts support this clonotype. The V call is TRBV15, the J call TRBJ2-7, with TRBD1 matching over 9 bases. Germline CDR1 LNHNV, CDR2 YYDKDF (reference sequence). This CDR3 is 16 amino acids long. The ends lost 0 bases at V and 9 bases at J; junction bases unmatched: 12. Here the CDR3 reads CATSRDGGEGTGLQYF. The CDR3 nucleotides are TGTGCCACCAGCAGAGATGGCGGGGAAGGGACAGGGTTGCAGTACTTC.

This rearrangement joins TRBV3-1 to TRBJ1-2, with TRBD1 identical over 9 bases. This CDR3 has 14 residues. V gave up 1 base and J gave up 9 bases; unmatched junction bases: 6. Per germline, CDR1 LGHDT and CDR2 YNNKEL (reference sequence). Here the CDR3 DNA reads TGTGCCAGCAGCCAAGCCGGGACAGGGACGCGCTACACCTTC. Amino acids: CASSQAGTGTRYTF.

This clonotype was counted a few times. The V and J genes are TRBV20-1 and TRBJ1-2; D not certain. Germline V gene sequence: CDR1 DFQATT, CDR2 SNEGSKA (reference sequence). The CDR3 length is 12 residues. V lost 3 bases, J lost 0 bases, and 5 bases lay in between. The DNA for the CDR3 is TGCAGTGCTAGCGGCGCTAACTATGGCTACACCTTC. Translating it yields CSASGANYGYTF.

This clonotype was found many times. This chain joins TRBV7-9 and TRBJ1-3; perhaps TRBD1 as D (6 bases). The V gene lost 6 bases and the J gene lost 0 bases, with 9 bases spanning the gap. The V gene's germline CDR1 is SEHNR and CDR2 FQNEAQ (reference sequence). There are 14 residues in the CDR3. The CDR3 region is CASSWTASGNTIYF. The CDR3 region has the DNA TGTGCCAGCAGTTGGACAGCCTCTGGAAACACCATATATTTT.

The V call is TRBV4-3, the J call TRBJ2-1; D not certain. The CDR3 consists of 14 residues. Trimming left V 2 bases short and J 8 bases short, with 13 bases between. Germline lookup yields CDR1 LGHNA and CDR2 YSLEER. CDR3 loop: CASSQPGLRDEQFF. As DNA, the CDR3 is TGCGCCAGCAGCCAACCCGGGCTACGGGATGAGCAGTTCTTC.

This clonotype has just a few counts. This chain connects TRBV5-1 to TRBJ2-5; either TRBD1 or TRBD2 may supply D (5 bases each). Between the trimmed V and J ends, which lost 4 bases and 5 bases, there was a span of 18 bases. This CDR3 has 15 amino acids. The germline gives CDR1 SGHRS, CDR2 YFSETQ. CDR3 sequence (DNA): TGCGCCAGCAGCCAAAGGGAAGGGACGGGTGAGACCCAGTACTTC. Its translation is CASSQREGTGETQYF.

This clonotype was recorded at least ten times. The CDR3 spells CASNSPATYEQYV. The CDR3 region has the DNA TGTGCCAGCAACAGCCCGGCCACCTACGAGCAGTACGTC. This chain joins TRBV6-1 and TRBJ2-7; D gene uncertain. V lost 7 bases, J lost 2 bases, and 12 bases lay in between. The CDR3 extends over 13 amino acids. Germline loops: CDR1 MNHNS, CDR2 SASEGT.

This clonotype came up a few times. The CDR3 DNA follows: TGTGCCAGCAGTTCCCCCTACAGCCACGACACAGATACGCAGTATTTT. Its translation: CASSSPYSHDTDTQYF. V gene TRBV12-3 or TRBV12-4 combines with J gene TRBJ2-3; D is ambiguous. V was trimmed by 4 bases and J by 2 bases, leaving 16 bases between them. The length of the CDR3 is 16 residues.

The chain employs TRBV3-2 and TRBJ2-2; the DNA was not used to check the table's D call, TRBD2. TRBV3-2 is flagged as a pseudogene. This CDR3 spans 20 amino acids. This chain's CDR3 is CASSQDKLAGWGSNTGELFF. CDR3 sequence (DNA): TGTGCCAGCAGCCAAGATAAACTAGCGGGTTGGGGCTCGAACACCGGGGAGCTGTTTTTT.

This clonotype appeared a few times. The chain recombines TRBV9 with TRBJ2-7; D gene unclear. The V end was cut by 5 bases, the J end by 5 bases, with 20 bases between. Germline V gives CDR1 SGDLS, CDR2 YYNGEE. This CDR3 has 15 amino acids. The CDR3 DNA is TGTGCCAGCAGTGCGACATCAGGTTGGGTCCACGAGCAGTACTTC. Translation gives CASSATSGWVHEQYF.